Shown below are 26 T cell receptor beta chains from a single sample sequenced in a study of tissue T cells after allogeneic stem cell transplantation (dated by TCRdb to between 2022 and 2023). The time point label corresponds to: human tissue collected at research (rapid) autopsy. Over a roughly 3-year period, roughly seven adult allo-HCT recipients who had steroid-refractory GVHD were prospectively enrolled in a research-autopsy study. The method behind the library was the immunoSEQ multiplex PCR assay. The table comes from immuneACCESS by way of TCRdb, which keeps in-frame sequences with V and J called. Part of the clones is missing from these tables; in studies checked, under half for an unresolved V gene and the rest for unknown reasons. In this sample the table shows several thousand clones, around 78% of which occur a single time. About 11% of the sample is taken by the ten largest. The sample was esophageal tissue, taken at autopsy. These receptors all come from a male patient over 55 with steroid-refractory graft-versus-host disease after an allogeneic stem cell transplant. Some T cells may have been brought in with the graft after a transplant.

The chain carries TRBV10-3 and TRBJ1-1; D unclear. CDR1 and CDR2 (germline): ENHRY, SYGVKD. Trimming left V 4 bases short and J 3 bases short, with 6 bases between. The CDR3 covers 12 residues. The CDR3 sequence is CAISAADTEAFF. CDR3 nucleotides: TGTGCCATCAGTGCCGCCGACACTGAAGCTTTCTTT.

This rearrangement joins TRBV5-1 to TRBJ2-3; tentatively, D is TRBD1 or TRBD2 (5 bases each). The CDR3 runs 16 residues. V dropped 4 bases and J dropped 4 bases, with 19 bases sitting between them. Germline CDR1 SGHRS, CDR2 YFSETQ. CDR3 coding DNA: TGCGCCAGCAGCCGACCGAGGGGTCGTACAGCAGATACGCAGTATTTT. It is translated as CASSRPRGRTADTQYF.

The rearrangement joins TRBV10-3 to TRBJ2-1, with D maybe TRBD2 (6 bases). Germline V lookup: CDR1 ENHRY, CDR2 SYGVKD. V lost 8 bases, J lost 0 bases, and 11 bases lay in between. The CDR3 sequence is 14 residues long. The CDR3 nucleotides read TGTGCCATCCGGGGAGGAGTCTCCTACAATGAGCAGTTCTTC. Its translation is CAIRGGVSYNEQFF.

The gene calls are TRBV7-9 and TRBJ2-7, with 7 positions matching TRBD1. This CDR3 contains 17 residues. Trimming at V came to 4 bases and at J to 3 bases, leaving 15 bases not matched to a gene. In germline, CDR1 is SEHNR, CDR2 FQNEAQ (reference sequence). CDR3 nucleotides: TGTGCCAGCAGCTCAAGCCCGGCCGGGACAGTGCGCTACGAGCAGTACTTC. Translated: CASSSSPAGTVRYEQYF. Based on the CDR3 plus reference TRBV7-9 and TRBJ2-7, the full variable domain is DTGVSQNPRHKITKRGQNVTFRCDPISEHNRLYWYRQTLGQGPEFLTYFQNEAQLEKSRLLSDRFSAERPKGSFSTLEIQRTEQGDSAMYLCASSSSPAGTVRYEQYFGPGTRLTVT.

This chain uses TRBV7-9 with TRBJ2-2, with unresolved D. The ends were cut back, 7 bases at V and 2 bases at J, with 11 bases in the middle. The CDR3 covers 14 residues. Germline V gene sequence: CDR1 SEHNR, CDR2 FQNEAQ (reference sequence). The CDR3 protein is CASIPRTNTGELFF. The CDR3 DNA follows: TGTGCCAGCATCCCGAGAACTAACACCGGGGAGCTGTTTTTT. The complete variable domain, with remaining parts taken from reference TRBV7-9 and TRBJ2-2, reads DTGVSQNPRHKITKRGQNVTFRCDPISEHNRLYWYRQTLGQGPEFLTYFQNEAQLEKSRLLSDRFSAERPKGSFSTLEIQRTEQGDSAMYLCASIPRTNTGELFFGEGSRLTVL.

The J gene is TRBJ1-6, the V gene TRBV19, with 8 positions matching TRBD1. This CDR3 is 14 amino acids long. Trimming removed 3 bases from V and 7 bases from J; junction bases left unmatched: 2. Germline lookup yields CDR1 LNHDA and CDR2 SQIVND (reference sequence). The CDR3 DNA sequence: TGTGCCAGTAGTATCGGGACAGGAAATTCACCCCTCCACTTT. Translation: CASSIGTGNSPLHF.

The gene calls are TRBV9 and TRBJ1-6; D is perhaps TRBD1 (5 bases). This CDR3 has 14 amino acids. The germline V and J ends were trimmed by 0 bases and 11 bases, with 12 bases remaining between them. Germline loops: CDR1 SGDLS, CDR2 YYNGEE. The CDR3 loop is CASSVAAGGAPLHF. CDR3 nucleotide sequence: TGTGCCAGCAGCGTAGCGGCGGGGGGAGCACCCCTCCACTTT.

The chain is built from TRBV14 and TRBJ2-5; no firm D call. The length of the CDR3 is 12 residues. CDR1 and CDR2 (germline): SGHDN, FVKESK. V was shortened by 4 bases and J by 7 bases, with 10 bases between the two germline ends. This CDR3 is CASSLPGGTQYF. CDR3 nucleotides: TGTGCCAGCAGCCTACCAGGCGGGACCCAGTACTTC.

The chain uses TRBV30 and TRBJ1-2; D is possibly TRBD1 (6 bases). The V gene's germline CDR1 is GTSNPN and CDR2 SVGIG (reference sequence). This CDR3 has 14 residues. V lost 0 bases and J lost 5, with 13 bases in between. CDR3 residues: CAWSVSGEIYGYTF. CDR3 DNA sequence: TGTGCCTGGAGTGTTTCAGGGGAGATTTATGGCTACACCTTC.

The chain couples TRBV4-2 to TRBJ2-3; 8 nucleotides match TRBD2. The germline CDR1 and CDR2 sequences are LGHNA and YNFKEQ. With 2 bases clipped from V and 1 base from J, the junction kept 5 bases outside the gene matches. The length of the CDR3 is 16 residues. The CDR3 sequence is CASSQSAGAGTDTQYF. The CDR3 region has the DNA TGTGCCAGCAGCCAATCAGCGGGGGCCGGCACAGATACGCAGTATTTT.

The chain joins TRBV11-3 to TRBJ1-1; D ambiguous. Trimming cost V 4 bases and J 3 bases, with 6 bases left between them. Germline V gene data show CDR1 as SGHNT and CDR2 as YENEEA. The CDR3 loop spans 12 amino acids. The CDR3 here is CASSSRDTEAFF. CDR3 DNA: TGTGCCAGCAGCTCGCGGGACACTGAAGCTTTCTTT.

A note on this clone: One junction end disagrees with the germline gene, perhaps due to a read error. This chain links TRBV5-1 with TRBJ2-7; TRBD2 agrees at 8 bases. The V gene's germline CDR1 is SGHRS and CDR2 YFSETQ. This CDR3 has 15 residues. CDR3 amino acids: CASRSLSGVDYDQYF. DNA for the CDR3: TGCGCCAGCCGGTCCCTTAGCGGGGTCGACTACGATCAGTACTTC.

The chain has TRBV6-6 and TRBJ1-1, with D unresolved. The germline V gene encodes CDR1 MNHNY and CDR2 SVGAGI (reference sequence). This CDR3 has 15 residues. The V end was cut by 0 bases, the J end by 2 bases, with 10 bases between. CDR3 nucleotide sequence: TGTGCCAGCAGTTACTCGATCGGGGTTAACACTGAAGCTTTCTTT. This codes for CASSYSIGVNTEAFF.

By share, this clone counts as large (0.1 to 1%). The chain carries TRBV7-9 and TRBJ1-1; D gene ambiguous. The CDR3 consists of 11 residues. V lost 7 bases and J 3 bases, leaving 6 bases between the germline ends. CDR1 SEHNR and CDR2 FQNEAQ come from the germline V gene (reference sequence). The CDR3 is CASIRDTEAFF. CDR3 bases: TGTGCCAGCATACGGGACACTGAAGCTTTCTTT.

CDR3 loop: CASSYSALFQYF. The CDR3 DNA sequence: TGTGCCAGCAGTTACTCGGCCCTTTTTCAGTACTTC. The V and J genes are TRBV6-6 and TRBJ2-4; D uncertain. V was trimmed by 0 bases and J by 11 bases, leaving 8 bases between them. Germline V lookup: CDR1 MNHNY, CDR2 SVGAGI (reference sequence). The CDR3 has 12 amino acids.

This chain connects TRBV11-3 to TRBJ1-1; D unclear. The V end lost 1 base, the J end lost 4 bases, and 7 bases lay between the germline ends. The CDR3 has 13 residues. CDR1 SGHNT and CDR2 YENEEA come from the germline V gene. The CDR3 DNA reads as TGTGCCAGCAGCTTAGGGTTAGGCACTGAAGCTTTCTTT. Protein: CASSLGLGTEAFF.

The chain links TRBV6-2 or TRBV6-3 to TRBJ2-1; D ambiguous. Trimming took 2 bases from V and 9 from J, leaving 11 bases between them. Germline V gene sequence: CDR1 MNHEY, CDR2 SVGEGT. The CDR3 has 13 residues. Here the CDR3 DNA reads TGTGCCAGCAGTTACCTCGCCCGGAGTGAGCAGTTCTTC. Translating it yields CASSYLARSEQFF.

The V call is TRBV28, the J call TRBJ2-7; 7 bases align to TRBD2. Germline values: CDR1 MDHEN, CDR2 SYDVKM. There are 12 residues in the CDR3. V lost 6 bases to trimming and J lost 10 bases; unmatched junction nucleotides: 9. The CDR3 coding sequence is TGTGCCAGCAGCCCGTCGGGGGGATCTCAGTACTTC. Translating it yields CASSPSGGSQYF.

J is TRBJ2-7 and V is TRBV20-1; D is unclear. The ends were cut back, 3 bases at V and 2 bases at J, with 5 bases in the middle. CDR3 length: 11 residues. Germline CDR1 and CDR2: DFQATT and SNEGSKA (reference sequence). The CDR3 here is CSARGPYEQYF. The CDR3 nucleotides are TGCAGTGCTAGGGGCCCCTACGAGCAGTACTTC.

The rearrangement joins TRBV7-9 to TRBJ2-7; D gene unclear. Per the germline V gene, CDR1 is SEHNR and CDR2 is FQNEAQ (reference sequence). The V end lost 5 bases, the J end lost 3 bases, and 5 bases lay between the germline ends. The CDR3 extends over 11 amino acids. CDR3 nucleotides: TGTGCCAGCAGCGGTGACTACGAGCAGTACTTC. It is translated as CASSGDYEQYF.

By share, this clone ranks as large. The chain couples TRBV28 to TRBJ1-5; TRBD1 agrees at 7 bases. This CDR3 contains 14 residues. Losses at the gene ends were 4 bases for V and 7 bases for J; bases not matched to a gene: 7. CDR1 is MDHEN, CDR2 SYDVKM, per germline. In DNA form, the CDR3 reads TGTGCCAGCAGTTATAAGGGGGCGGTCCAGCCCCAGCATTTT. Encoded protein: CASSYKGAVQPQHF.

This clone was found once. CDR3 amino acids: CATSISRGNEKLFF. In DNA form, the CDR3 reads TGTGCCACCAGCATTAGTCGGGGTAATGAAAAACTGTTTTTT. The chain has TRBV15 and TRBJ1-4; D is unclear. The V and J ends lost 4 bases and 4 bases respectively, with 10 bases between them. CDR3 length: 14 amino acids. CDR1 LNHNV and CDR2 YYDKDF come from the germline V gene (reference sequence).

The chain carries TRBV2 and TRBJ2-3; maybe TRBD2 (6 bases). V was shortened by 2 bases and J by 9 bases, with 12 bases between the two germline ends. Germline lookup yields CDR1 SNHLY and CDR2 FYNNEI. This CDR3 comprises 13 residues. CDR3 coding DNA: TGTGCCAGCAGTGAAAATGGAGGGGACACGCAGTATTTT. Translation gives CASSENGGDTQYF.

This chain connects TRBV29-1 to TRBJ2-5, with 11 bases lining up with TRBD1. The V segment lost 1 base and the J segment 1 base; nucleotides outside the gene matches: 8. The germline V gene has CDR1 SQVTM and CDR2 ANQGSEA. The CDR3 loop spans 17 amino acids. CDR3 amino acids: CSVEGEDRGRPQETQYF. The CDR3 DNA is TGCAGCGTTGAAGGGGAGGACAGGGGGCGCCCCCAAGAGACCCAGTACTTC.

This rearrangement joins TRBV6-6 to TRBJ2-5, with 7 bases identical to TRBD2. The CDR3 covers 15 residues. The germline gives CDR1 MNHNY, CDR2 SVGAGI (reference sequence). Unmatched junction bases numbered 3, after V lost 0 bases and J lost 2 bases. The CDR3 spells CASSYSRGEQETQYF. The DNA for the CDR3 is TGTGCCAGCAGTTACTCTCGGGGGGAACAAGAGACCCAGTACTTC.

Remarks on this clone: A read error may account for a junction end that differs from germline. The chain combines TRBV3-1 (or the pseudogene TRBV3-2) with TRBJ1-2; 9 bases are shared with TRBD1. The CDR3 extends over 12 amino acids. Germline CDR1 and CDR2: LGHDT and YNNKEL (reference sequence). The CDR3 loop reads CASSIYTGGTSF. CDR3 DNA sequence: TGTGCCAGCAGCATCTACACAGGGGGCACCTCCTTC.